The rows below give T cell receptor beta chains drawn from one sample of a study of T-cell reconstitution after alpha-beta-depleted transplantation in children. TCRdb fed the PCR reads into MiXCR, producing one record per CDR3 protein. The data contain about 1,000,000 distinct CDR3 sequences, about 29% of them singletons. The specimen was PBMCs, mostly from graft donor cells, collected 360 days after TCRalphabeta/CD19-depleted stem cell transplant. The source of these receptors is a boy in the first two years of life who had a stem cell transplant for SCID, so the T cells may come from the graft donor. Each CDR3 is given with its conserved first and last residue. Each record gives: clone size, J gene, D gene, V gene, CDR3 protein, CDR3 DNA. D genes are given only for firm matches. The size entry is marked missing in some rows and otherwise reads once, few, many or a size class.

abundance: few
j_gene: TRBJ1-6
d_gene: .
v_gene: TRBV28
CDR3aa: CASRDTDGGHGPLHF
CDR3nt: TGTGCCAGCCGGGATACAGACGGAGGCCATGGTCCCCTCCACTTT

abundance: many
j_gene: TRBJ1-1
d_gene: .
v_gene: TRBV5-1
CDR3aa: CASSFDSTEAFF
CDR3nt: TGCGCCAGCAGCTTCGACAGTACTGAAGCTTTCTTT

abundance: few
j_gene: TRBJ1-5
d_gene: .
v_gene: TRBV15
CDR3aa: CATSRPPWEPQHF
CDR3nt: TGTGCCACCAGCAGACCTCCATGGGAACCCCAGCATTTT

abundance: .
j_gene: TRBJ1-4
d_gene: .
v_gene: TRBV12-3/TRBV12-4
CDR3aa: CASSDLGEKLFF
CDR3nt: TGTGCCAGCTCTGACCTGGGTGAAAAACTGTTTTTT

abundance: few
j_gene: TRBJ2-5
d_gene: TRBD2
v_gene: TRBV5-1
CDR3aa: CASSLPGTSETQYF
CDR3nt: TGCGCCAGCAGCTTGCCCGGGACTAGCGAGACCCAGTACTTC

abundance: .
j_gene: TRBJ2-7
d_gene: .
v_gene: TRBV7-2
CDR3aa: CASSRAGETSSYEQYF
CDR3nt: TGTGCCAGCAGCCGAGCAGGGGAGACGAGCTCCTACGAGCAGTACTTC

abundance: .
j_gene: TRBJ1-1
d_gene: .
v_gene: TRBV6-6
CDR3aa: CASSYRGAEAFF
CDR3nt: TGTGCCAGCAGTTATCGGGGAGCTGAAGCTTTCTTT

abundance: few
j_gene: TRBJ2-1
d_gene: .
v_gene: TRBV7-2
CDR3aa: CASSLAGTFPSYNEQFF
CDR3nt: TGTGCCAGCAGCTTAGCGGGAACATTTCCCTCCTACAATGAGCAGTTCTTC

abundance: .
j_gene: TRBJ2-5
d_gene: TRBD2
v_gene: TRBV12-3/TRBV12-4
CDR3aa: CASNPSGGPQETQYF
CDR3nt: TGTGCCAGCAATCCTAGCGGGGGTCCCCAAGAGACCCAGTACTTC

abundance: .
j_gene: TRBJ1-2
d_gene: .
v_gene: TRBV15
CDR3aa: CATSRDHMGYGYTF
CDR3nt: TGTGCCACCAGCAGAGACCACATGGGCTATGGCTACACCTTC

abundance: few
j_gene: TRBJ2-1
d_gene: .
v_gene: TRBV7-9
CDR3aa: CASSLPQTGPDEQFF
CDR3nt: TGTGCCAGCAGCTTACCCCAAACAGGGCCTGATGAGCAGTTCTTC

abundance: .
j_gene: TRBJ2-3
d_gene: .
v_gene: TRBV6-1
CDR3aa: CASSDGTWRPTDTQYF
CDR3nt: TGTGCCAGCAGCGATGGGACTTGGAGGCCCACAGATACGCAGTATTTT

abundance: few
j_gene: TRBJ2-2
d_gene: TRBD1
v_gene: TRBV9
CDR3aa: CASSRRTGEGTGELFF
CDR3nt: TGTGCCAGCAGCCGACGGACAGGGGAGGGCACCGGGGAGCTGTTTTTT

abundance: .
j_gene: TRBJ2-3
d_gene: TRBD1
v_gene: TRBV5-1
CDR3aa: CASRGGTGRGTDTQYF
CDR3nt: TGCGCCAGCAGAGGAGGGACAGGGAGAGGGACAGATACGCAGTATTTT

abundance: .
j_gene: TRBJ1-4
d_gene: TRBD1
v_gene: TRBV5-4
CDR3aa: CASSLAGTGGRWGWEKLFF
CDR3nt: TGTGCCAGCAGCTTGGCCGGGACAGGGGGAAGATGGGGCTGGGAAAAACTGTTTTTT

abundance: few
j_gene: TRBJ2-3
d_gene: TRBD2
v_gene: TRBV12-3/TRBV12-4
CDR3aa: CASSPLVAGGRDTQYF
CDR3nt: TGTGCCAGCAGTCCCTTGGTAGCGGGGGGGCGAGATACGCAGTATTTT

abundance: few
j_gene: TRBJ2-7
d_gene: .
v_gene: TRBV20-1
CDR3aa: CSARIRVGEQYF
CDR3nt: TGCAGTGCTAGAATCCGGGTGGGGGAGCAGTACTTC

abundance: .
j_gene: TRBJ2-5
d_gene: .
v_gene: TRBV7-6
CDR3aa: CASSLVSSMYQETQYF
CDR3nt: TGTGCCAGCAGCTTAGTATCCTCCATGTACCAAGAGACCCAGTACTTC

abundance: few
j_gene: TRBJ2-7
d_gene: .
v_gene: TRBV5-1
CDR3aa: CASSPGRDTYEQYF
CDR3nt: TGCGCCAGCAGCCCCGGTAGGGACACCTACGAGCAGTACTTC

abundance: few
j_gene: TRBJ1-5
d_gene: .
v_gene: TRBV7-3
CDR3aa: CASSLTSPRYSNQPQHF
CDR3nt: TGTGCCAGCAGCTTAACTTCCCCTAGGTATAGCAATCAGCCCCAGCATTTT

abundance: few
j_gene: TRBJ2-7
d_gene: .
v_gene: TRBV19
CDR3aa: CASSMSSWEEYEQYF
CDR3nt: TGTGCCAGTAGTATGAGTTCATGGGAGGAATACGAGCAGTACTTC

abundance: many
j_gene: TRBJ1-1
d_gene: .
v_gene: TRBV6-1
CDR3aa: CASSVSDRNTEAFF
CDR3nt: TGTGCCAGCTCCGTCAGTGATAGGAACACTGAAGCTTTCTTT

abundance: .
j_gene: TRBJ2-1
d_gene: TRBD2
v_gene: TRBV4-1
CDR3aa: CASSQGVAGSGYNEQFF
CDR3nt: TGCGCCAGCAGCCAAGGGGTAGCGGGGTCCGGGTACAATGAGCAGTTCTTC

abundance: .
j_gene: TRBJ2-1
d_gene: TRBD2
v_gene: TRBV3-1
CDR3aa: CASSHEGSPWAGGYNEQFF
CDR3nt: TGTGCCAGCAGCCATGAGGGGTCTCCCTGGGCGGGGGGCTACAATGAGCAGTTCTTC

abundance: .
j_gene: TRBJ2-2
d_gene: TRBD1
v_gene: TRBV7-9
CDR3aa: CASSVRPGQGNTGELFF
CDR3nt: TGTGCCAGCAGCGTCAGACCGGGACAGGGGAACACCGGGGAGCTGTTTTTT

abundance: many
j_gene: TRBJ2-2
d_gene: .
v_gene: TRBV10-3
CDR3aa: CAIMGGNTGELFF
CDR3nt: TGTGCCATCATGGGAGGGAACACCGGGGAGCTGTTTTTT

abundance: .
j_gene: TRBJ2-1
d_gene: .
v_gene: TRBV7-7
CDR3aa: CASSGLGGEQFF
CDR3nt: TGTGCCAGCAGCGGGTTAGGTGGGGAGCAGTTCTTC

abundance: once
j_gene: TRBJ1-5
d_gene: TRBD1
v_gene: TRBV4-1
CDR3aa: CASSQEGTGAFTQPQHF
CDR3nt: TGCGCCAGCAGCCAAGAAGGGACAGGGGCATTCACTCAGCCCCAGCATTTT

abundance: .
j_gene: TRBJ1-1
d_gene: TRBD1
v_gene: TRBV7-2
CDR3aa: CASSSHVLGWDRRREATEAFF
CDR3nt: TGTGCCAGCAGCTCTCATGTTTTGGGTTGGGACAGGAGAAGGGAGGCCACTGAAGCTTTCTTT

abundance: many
j_gene: TRBJ1-2
d_gene: .
v_gene: TRBV28
CDR3aa: CASSLLLGRGTF
CDR3nt: TGTGCCAGCAGTTTATTATTAGGGAGGGGCACCTTC

abundance: few
j_gene: TRBJ2-3
d_gene: TRBD2
v_gene: TRBV20-1
CDR3aa: CSAPGTRVTDTQYF
CDR3nt: TGCAGTGCTCCCGGGACTAGAGTCACAGATACGCAGTATTTT

abundance: .
j_gene: TRBJ2-1
d_gene: .
v_gene: TRBV28
CDR3aa: CASSFAKAHNEQFF
CDR3nt: TGTGCCAGCAGTTTTGCCAAGGCCCACAATGAGCAGTTCTTC

abundance: few
j_gene: TRBJ1-6
d_gene: .
v_gene: TRBV28
CDR3aa: CASRLQGNSPLHF
CDR3nt: TGTGCCAGCAGGTTACAGGGTAATTCACCCCTCCACTTT

abundance: .
j_gene: TRBJ1-4
d_gene: TRBD1
v_gene: TRBV15
CDR3aa: CATSILTTGGSEKLFF
CDR3nt: TGTGCCACCAGCATCCTAACGACAGGGGGAAGTGAAAAACTGTTTTTT

abundance: .
j_gene: TRBJ2-3
d_gene: .
v_gene: TRBV12-5
CDR3aa: CASGKTEGDTQYF
CDR3nt: TGTGCTAGTGGTAAAACCGAGGGAGATACGCAGTATTTT

abundance: .
j_gene: TRBJ1-5
d_gene: .
v_gene: TRBV5-5
CDR3aa: CASSLDGGRNQPQHF
CDR3nt: TGTGCCAGCAGCTTGGATGGGGGCCGCAATCAGCCCCAGCATTTT

abundance: .
j_gene: TRBJ2-3
d_gene: .
v_gene: TRBV10-3
CDR3aa: CAIRELGEPGDTQYF
CDR3nt: TGTGCCATCCGAGAGCTGGGGGAGCCGGGGGATACGCAGTATTTT

abundance: few
j_gene: TRBJ2-5
d_gene: .
v_gene: TRBV18
CDR3aa: CASSPLNQETQYF
CDR3nt: TGTGCCAGCTCACCCTTAAACCAAGAGACCCAGTACTTC

abundance: .
j_gene: TRBJ2-7
d_gene: .
v_gene: TRBV6-2/TRBV6-3
CDR3aa: CASDSAGQVPYEQYF
CDR3nt: TGTGCCAGCGATTCTGCGGGGCAGGTGCCCTACGAGCAGTACTTC

abundance: few
j_gene: TRBJ1-2
d_gene: TRBD1
v_gene: TRBV5-1
CDR3aa: CASSTGQNNYGYTF
CDR3nt: TGCGCCAGCAGTACGGGACAGAATAACTATGGCTACACCTTC

abundance: few
j_gene: TRBJ1-2
d_gene: .
v_gene: TRBV2
CDR3aa: CATSGSRDPSGYTF
CDR3nt: TGTGCCACCTCCGGCAGCCGGGACCCTTCTGGCTACACCTTC

abundance: .
j_gene: TRBJ1-1
d_gene: .
v_gene: TRBV20-1
CDR3aa: CSAFRDGKTSTEAFF
CDR3nt: TGCAGTGCATTCCGGGACGGCAAGACGAGCACTGAAGCTTTCTTT

abundance: .
j_gene: TRBJ1-2
d_gene: TRBD1
v_gene: TRBV20-1
CDR3aa: CSARDKATGNYGYTF
CDR3nt: TGTAGTGCTAGAGATAAGGCGACAGGGAACTATGGCTACACCTTC

abundance: .
j_gene: TRBJ2-1
d_gene: .
v_gene: TRBV9
CDR3aa: CASSLKGLGDEQFF
CDR3nt: TGTGCCAGCAGTCTCAAGGGTCTCGGTGATGAGCAGTTCTTC

abundance: .
j_gene: TRBJ2-7
d_gene: .
v_gene: TRBV5-8
CDR3aa: CASSLHSGPRIEQYF
CDR3nt: TGTGCCAGCAGCTTACACAGTGGGCCACGAATCGAGCAGTACTTC

abundance: few
j_gene: TRBJ2-5
d_gene: TRBD1
v_gene: TRBV5-5
CDR3aa: CASSLGQGKQETQYF
CDR3nt: TGTGCCAGCAGCTTGGGACAGGGGAAGCAAGAGACCCAGTACTTC

abundance: .
j_gene: TRBJ2-5
d_gene: .
v_gene: TRBV4-2
CDR3aa: CARSPGDIWRGETQYF
CDR3nt: TGTGCCAGGAGCCCCGGGGACATCTGGCGCGGGGAGACCCAGTACTTC

abundance: .
j_gene: TRBJ2-1
d_gene: TRBD2
v_gene: TRBV20-1
CDR3aa: CSARDAPTSGGAGEQFF
CDR3nt: TGCAGTGCTAGAGATGCCCCGACTAGCGGGGGGGCAGGTGAGCAGTTCTTC

abundance: .
j_gene: TRBJ2-2
d_gene: TRBD2
v_gene: TRBV10-3
CDR3aa: CAISTSSGGPFANTGELFF
CDR3nt: TGTGCCATCAGCACATCTAGCGGGGGCCCGTTCGCGAACACCGGGGAGCTGTTTTTT

abundance: .
j_gene: TRBJ2-3
d_gene: .
v_gene: TRBV5-1
CDR3aa: CASASGLGPDTQYF
CDR3nt: TGCGCCAGCGCGTCGGGTCTAGGGCCAGATACGCAGTATTTT

abundance: .
j_gene: TRBJ1-1
d_gene: .
v_gene: TRBV12-3/TRBV12-4
CDR3aa: CASSLVPLYLNTEAFF
CDR3nt: TGTGCCAGCAGTTTAGTCCCTTTATACCTGAACACTGAAGCTTTCTTT

abundance: few
j_gene: TRBJ1-1
d_gene: TRBD1
v_gene: TRBV4-1
CDR3aa: CASRRTGTFVNTEAFF
CDR3nt: TGCGCCAGCAGACGGACAGGGACGTTCGTGAACACTGAAGCTTTCTTT

abundance: .
j_gene: TRBJ1-4
d_gene: TRBD1
v_gene: TRBV7-6
CDR3aa: CASSKQGAANEKLFF
CDR3nt: TGTGCCAGCAGCAAACAGGGGGCTGCTAATGAAAAACTGTTTTTT